Shown below are 27 T cell receptor beta chains from a single sample sequenced in a study of fetal regulatory T cell absence and autoimmunity (TCRdb year 2017). Libraries were made using the immunoSEQ multiplex PCR assay. Imported from immuneACCESS, the table was reduced by TCRdb to in-frame sequences with V and J called. These copies leave out some clones; in studies compared against another copy, an unresolved V gene accounts for under half, and the cause of the remainder is not known. This sample has approximately 49,000 clones in its table, and about four fifths of those were observed once. The top ten clones comprise approximately 0.37% of the sample. The sequenced material came from cord blood. Receptors were obtained from a newborn boy with IPEX syndrome.

This chain connects TRBV2 to TRBJ2-3; D is uncertain. Trimming removed 8 bases from V and 8 bases from J, with 11 bases in between. Germline V gene data show CDR1 as SNHLY and CDR2 as FYNNEI. The CDR3 covers 11 residues. CDR3 protein: CASSPRGTQYF. The CDR3 region has the DNA TGTGCCAGCTCCCCCCGTGGTACGCAGTATTTT.

The count of this clone is one. The rearrangement uses TRBV6-1 and TRBJ2-7, with TRBD2 matching over 12 bases. The V gene end was trimmed by 8 bases and the J gene end by 6 bases; junction bases not matched to a gene: 8. Germline V gives CDR1 MNHNS, CDR2 SASEGT. This CDR3 has 14 amino acids. The CDR3 region is CASVGTSGRSEQYF. The CDR3 coding sequence is TGTGCCAGCGTCGGTACTAGCGGGAGGTCCGAGCAGTACTTC.

This sequence joins TRBV2 and TRBJ1-1; D might be TRBD1 (5 bases). Trimming pared 4 bases from V and 1 base from J, leaving 13 bases between. The V gene's germline CDR1 is SNHLY and CDR2 FYNNEI. This CDR3 is built from 15 residues. The CDR3 DNA reads TGTGCCAGCAGTGGACGACAGCAAACGAACACTGAAGCTTTCTTT. This codes for CASSGRQQTNTEAFF.

The chain links TRBV15 to TRBJ1-1; D remains ambiguous. Trimming pared 5 bases from V and 5 bases from J, leaving 24 bases between. The CDR3 consists of 17 residues. Germline assignment: CDR1 LNHNV and CDR2 YYDKDF (reference sequence). CDR3 loop: CATSPITTGSARTEAFF. The CDR3 region has the DNA TGTGCCACCAGCCCGATTACGACGGGATCCGCCCGAACTGAAGCTTTCTTT.

In nucleotides, the CDR3 is TGTGCCAGCAGTTACGGCGGGAGGACGACAGATACGCAGTATTTT. Amino acid sequence: CASSYGGRTTDTQYF. The chain couples TRBV27 to TRBJ2-3; TRBD2 matches 8 bases. The V gene end was trimmed by 4 bases and the J gene end by 3 bases; junction bases not matched to a gene: 6. This CDR3 is built from 15 residues. Germline V gene data show CDR1 as MNHEY and CDR2 as SMNVEV (reference sequence).

The chain has TRBV19 and TRBJ1-5; D unresolved. Germline V gives CDR1 LNHDA, CDR2 SQIVND (reference sequence). The CDR3 covers 13 residues. V shed 8 bases and J shed 1 base, with 9 bases lying between them. CDR3 in amino acids: CASGGLSNQPQHF. CDR3 nucleotide sequence: TGTGCCAGTGGAGGTTTAAGCAATCAGCCCCAGCATTTT. Together with reference TRBV19 and TRBJ1-5, the CDR3 gives the full variable domain: DGGITQSPKYLFRKEGQNVTLSCEQNLNHDAMYWYRQDPGQGLRLIYYSQIVNDFQKGDIAEGYSVSREKKESFPLTVTSAQKNPTAFYLCASGGLSNQPQHFGDGTRLSIL.

The chain couples TRBV19 to TRBJ2-1; the match to TRBD2 covers 10 bases. The CDR3 sequence is 14 residues long. Germline lookup yields CDR1 LNHDA and CDR2 SQIVND (reference sequence). The V segment lost 10 bases and the J segment 5 bases; nucleotides outside the gene matches: 8. As DNA, the CDR3 is TGTGCCACCACTCGGGGACTAGCGCACAATGAGCAGTTCTTC. Translating it yields CATTRGLAHNEQFF.

The CDR3 DNA follows: TGTGCCAGCAGCGCGGAACTAGGGAGCACAGATACGCAGTATTTT. Protein: CASSAELGSTDTQYF. V gene TRBV9 combines with J gene TRBJ2-3; TRBD2 might be the D (5 bases). CDR1 and CDR2 from the germline V gene are SGDLS and YYNGEE. This CDR3 region has 15 residues. Trimming left V 3 bases short and J 0 bases short, with 11 bases between.

The chain is built from TRBV15 and TRBJ1-5; D unclear. The length of the CDR3 is 15 residues. Trimming took off 0 bases at V and 7 bases at J, with 13 bases between the two ends. Germline V gene lookup returns CDR1 LNHNV and CDR2 YYDKDF (reference sequence). The CDR3 region has the DNA TGTGCCACCAGCAGAGAAGCGGACCGTAGCCAGCCCCAGCATTTT. It specifies CATSREADRSQPQHF.

This clone was seen only a few times. The chain links TRBV6-6 to TRBJ1-2; D unresolved. Trimming shortened V by 2 bases and J by 3 bases, and 10 bases separated the two germline ends. This CDR3 has 14 residues. Germline-derived CDR1 and CDR2 are MNHNY and SVGAGI (reference sequence). This CDR3 is CASSYGTTYYGYTF. In DNA form, the CDR3 reads TGTGCCAGCAGTTACGGTACGACATACTATGGCTACACCTTC.

This clone was recorded once. The V gene is TRBV5-4, the J gene TRBJ2-5, with 8 bases lining up with TRBD1. Germline V lookup: CDR1 SGHNT, CDR2 YYREEE (reference sequence). Unmatched junction bases numbered 5, after V lost 3 bases and J lost 4 bases. The CDR3 extends over 14 amino acids. CDR3 DNA sequence: TGTGCCAGCAGCTGGCAGGACAGGGCAGAGACCCAGTACTTC. It specifies CASSWQDRAETQYF.

The chain is built from TRBV7-9 and TRBJ2-7; D is unclear. V dropped 1 base and J dropped 1 base, with 8 bases sitting between them. The CDR3 spans 14 residues. The germline V gene has CDR1 SEHNR and CDR2 FQNEAQ (reference sequence). CDR3 DNA: TGTGCCAGCAGCTTAGTAGGCAGATCCTACGAGCAGTACTTC. Protein sequence: CASSLVGRSYEQYF.

The J gene is TRBJ2-5, the V gene TRBV6-4; 9 bases fit TRBD2. CDR1 is MRHNA and CDR2 is SNTAGT in the germline V gene. CDR3 size: 21 residues. V lost 0 bases, J lost 2 bases, and 19 bases stayed unmatched. The CDR3 reads CASSDSKPLARIAGAQETQYF. The CDR3 nucleotides read TGTGCCAGCAGTGACTCGAAACCTCTAGCCAGGATAGCGGGAGCTCAAGAGACCCAGTACTTC.

Regarding this clone: One junction end does not reproduce the germline sequence, and a read error may be involved. The rearrangement uses TRBV7-7 and TRBJ1-5; perhaps TRBD1 as D (5 bases). The CDR3 totals 13 residues. Germline-derived CDR1 and CDR2 are SSHAT and FNYEAQ (reference sequence). CDR3 sequence (DNA): TGTGCTAGCAGCTTATCCAGGGATCAGCCCCAGCATTTT. This sequence encodes CASSLSRDQPQHF.

This clone appeared a few times. The V gene is TRBV7-2, the J gene TRBJ2-7; 9 bases line up with TRBD2. Germline V gives CDR1 SGHTA, CDR2 FQGNSA. Germline trimming cut 6 bases from V and 6 bases from J; bases unmatched to any gene: 6. The CDR3 loop spans 13 amino acids. The CDR3: CASREAGGPEQYF. CDR3 coding DNA: TGTGCCAGCAGAGAAGCGGGGGGCCCCGAGCAGTACTTC. Combining the CDR3 with reference TRBV7-2 and TRBJ2-7 gives the whole variable domain GAGVSQSPSNKVTEKGKDVELRCDPISGHTALYWYRQSLGQGLEFLIYFQGNSAPDKSGLPSDRFSAERTGGSVSTLTIQRTQQEDSAVYLCASREAGGPEQYFGPGTRLTVT.

The chain joins TRBV4-1 to TRBJ2-7, with 16 bases lining up with TRBD2. The CDR3 has 18 residues. J was trimmed by 4 bases and V by 3 bases; bases with no gene match: 9. From germline, CDR1 is MGHRA and CDR2 YSYEKL. CDR3 protein: CASSHAGTSGGAGYEQYF. CDR3 sequence (DNA): TGCGCCAGCAGCCATGCCGGGACTAGCGGGGGGGCCGGGTACGAGCAGTACTTC.

The chain employs TRBV5-1 and TRBJ2-7; D not resolved. V dropped 2 bases and J dropped 4 bases, with 7 bases sitting between them. Germline CDR1 SGHRS, CDR2 YFSETQ. The CDR3 loop spans 12 amino acids. In DNA, the CDR3 is TGCGCCAGCAGCTTTGGCGGTTACGAGCAGTACTTC. It yields the protein CASSFGGYEQYF.

This clone was seen just once. The chain is built from TRBV11-2 and TRBJ2-3, with TRBD2 identical over 7 bases. CDR1 is SGHAT, CDR2 FQNNGV, per germline. The length of the CDR3 is 16 residues. J was trimmed by 0 bases and V by 2 bases; bases with no gene match: 5. CDR3 in DNA: TGTGCCAGCAGCTTACCGCAAGCGGGAAGCACAGATACGCAGTATTTT. It is translated as CASSLPQAGSTDTQYF.

The chain uses TRBV19 and TRBJ2-2; D possibly corresponds to TRBD1 (5 bases). Germline assignment: CDR1 LNHDA and CDR2 SQIVND (reference sequence). The length of the CDR3 is 13 residues. V lost 9 bases, J lost 7 bases, and 15 bases lay in between. The CDR3 spells CASDTPRGGELFF. As DNA, the CDR3 is TGTGCCAGCGACACACCAAGGGGCGGGGAGCTGTTTTTT.

The J gene is TRBJ1-2, the V gene TRBV4-1; a weak D match, TRBD1 (5 bases). The CDR3 sequence is 14 residues long. Trimming shortened V by 4 bases and J by 1 base, and 10 bases separated the two germline ends. Per the germline V gene, CDR1 is MGHRA and CDR2 is YSYEKL. The CDR3, as DNA: TGCGCCAGCAGCCGGACGACAGTTAACTATGGCTACACCTTC. Encoded protein: CASSRTTVNYGYTF.

The chain is built from TRBV7-8 and TRBJ2-1; 8 bases match TRBD2. The length of the CDR3 is 13 residues. CDR1 is SGHVS and CDR2 is FQNEAQ in the germline V gene. V was pared by 5 bases and J by 12 bases, with 9 bases of the junction left unmatched. DNA of the CDR3: TGTGCCAGCAGCCCCCGGGAGGGTGGACGGCAGTTCTTC. It yields the protein CASSPREGGRQFF.

The chain carries TRBV28 and TRBJ1-1; no clear D. V was clipped by 3 bases and J by 2 bases, with 4 bases between them. The CDR3 is 12 residues long. CDR1 is MDHEN and CDR2 is SYDVKM in the germline V gene. The CDR3 DNA sequence: TGTGCCAGCAGTTTGGACAACACTGAAGCTTTCTTT. The encoded protein is CASSLDNTEAFF.

In its sample, this clone was seen once. V gene TRBV5-1 combines with J gene TRBJ2-1; TRBD2 agrees at 8 bases. Losses at the gene ends were 4 bases for V and 0 bases for J; bases not matched to a gene: 18. The CDR3 totals 20 residues. CDR1 and CDR2 (germline): SGHRS, YFSETQ. CDR3 sequence: CASSPRWMVPLAASYNEQFF. CDR3 nucleotide sequence: TGCGCCAGCAGCCCGAGATGGATGGTGCCACTAGCGGCCTCCTACAATGAGCAGTTCTTC.

The chain links TRBV7-2 to TRBJ2-7; D gene ambiguous. The CDR3 has 16 amino acids. The ends were cut back, 0 bases at V and 2 bases at J, with 14 bases in the middle. Germline values: CDR1 SGHTA, CDR2 FQGNSA. CDR3 coding DNA: TGTGCCAGCAGCTTAGCGGGTCGCCCGCCAACCTACGAGCAGTACTTC. This encodes CASSLAGRPPTYEQYF.

This clone was seen a few times. The chain is built from TRBV19 and TRBJ2-3, with 8 bases aligning to TRBD2. In germline, CDR1 is LNHDA, CDR2 SQIVND (reference sequence). V was pared by 4 bases and J by 6 bases, with 3 bases of the junction left unmatched. The CDR3 length is 13 residues. CDR3 residues: CASSTVAGDTQYF. The CDR3 DNA follows: TGTGCCAGTAGTACAGTAGCGGGGGATACGCAGTATTTT.

This clone showed up just once. This chain links TRBV18 with TRBJ2-3; 10 bases are a match to TRBD2. This CDR3 has 15 residues. Germline V gene lookup returns CDR1 KGHSH and CDR2 LQKENI. Trimming took 6 bases from V and 4 from J; bases not matched to a gene: 7. CDR3 sequence (DNA): TGTGCCAGCTCTGGAGCGGGAGGGCCCGCAGATACGCAGTATTTT. Residues: CASSGAGGPADTQYF.

This chain connects TRBV29-1 to TRBJ2-3; TRBD1 agrees at 11 bases. Trimming cost V 5 bases and J 2 bases; bases outside gene matches: 6. The CDR3 loop spans 15 amino acids. Germline assignment: CDR1 SQVTM and CDR2 ANQGSEA. The CDR3 protein is CSVPDRGRNTDTQYF. CDR3 in DNA: TGCAGCGTTCCGGACAGGGGGCGGAACACAGATACGCAGTATTTT.